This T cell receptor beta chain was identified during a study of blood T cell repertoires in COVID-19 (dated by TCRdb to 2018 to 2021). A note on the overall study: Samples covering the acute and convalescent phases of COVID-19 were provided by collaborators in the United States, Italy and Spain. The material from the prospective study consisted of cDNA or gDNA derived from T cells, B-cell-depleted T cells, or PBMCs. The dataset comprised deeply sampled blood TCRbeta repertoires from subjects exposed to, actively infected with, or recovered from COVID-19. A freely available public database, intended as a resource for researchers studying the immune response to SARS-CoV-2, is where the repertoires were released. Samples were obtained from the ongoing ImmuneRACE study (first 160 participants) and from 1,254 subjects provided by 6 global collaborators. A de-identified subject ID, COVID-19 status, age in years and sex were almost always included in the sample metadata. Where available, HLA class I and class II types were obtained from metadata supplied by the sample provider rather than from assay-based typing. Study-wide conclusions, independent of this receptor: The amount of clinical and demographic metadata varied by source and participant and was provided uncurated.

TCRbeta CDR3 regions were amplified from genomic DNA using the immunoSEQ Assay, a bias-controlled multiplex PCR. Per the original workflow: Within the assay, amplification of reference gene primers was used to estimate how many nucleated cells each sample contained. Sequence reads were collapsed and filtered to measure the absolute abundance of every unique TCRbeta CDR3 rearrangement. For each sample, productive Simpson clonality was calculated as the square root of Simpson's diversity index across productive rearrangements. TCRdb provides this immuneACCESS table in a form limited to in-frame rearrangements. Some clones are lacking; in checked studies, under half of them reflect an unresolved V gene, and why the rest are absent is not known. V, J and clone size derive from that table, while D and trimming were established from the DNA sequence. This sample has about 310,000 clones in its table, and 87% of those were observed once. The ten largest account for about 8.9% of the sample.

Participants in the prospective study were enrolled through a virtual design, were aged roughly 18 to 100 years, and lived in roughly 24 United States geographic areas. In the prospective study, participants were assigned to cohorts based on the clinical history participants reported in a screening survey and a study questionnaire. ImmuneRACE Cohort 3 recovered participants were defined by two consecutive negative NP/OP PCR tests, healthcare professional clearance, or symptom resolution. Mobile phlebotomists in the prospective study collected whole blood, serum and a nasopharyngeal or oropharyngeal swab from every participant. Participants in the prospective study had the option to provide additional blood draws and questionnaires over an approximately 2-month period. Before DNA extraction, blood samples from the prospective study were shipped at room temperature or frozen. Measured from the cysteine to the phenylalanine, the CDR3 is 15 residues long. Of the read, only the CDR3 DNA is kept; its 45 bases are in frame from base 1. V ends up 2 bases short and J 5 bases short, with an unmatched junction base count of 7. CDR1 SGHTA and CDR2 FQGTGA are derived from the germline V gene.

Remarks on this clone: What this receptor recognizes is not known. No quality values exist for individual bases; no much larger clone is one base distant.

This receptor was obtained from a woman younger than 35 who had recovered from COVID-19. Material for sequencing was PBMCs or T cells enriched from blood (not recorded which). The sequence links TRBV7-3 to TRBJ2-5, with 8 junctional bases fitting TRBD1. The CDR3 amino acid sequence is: CASSLGQGRGETQYF. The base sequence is TGTGCCAGCAGCTTAGGACAGGGAAGAGGGGAGACCCAGTACTTC.